The clone carrying this T cell receptor (beta chain) was found a few times. CDR1 and CDR2 from the germline V gene are GTSNPN and SVGIG (reference sequence). This CDR3 region has 15 residues. Trimming took 7 bases from V and 0 from J, leaving 18 bases between them. These data belong to a study of T-cell reconstitution after alpha-beta-depleted transplantation in children. Unique molecular identifiers tagged the TCRbeta library. TCRdb reprocessed the PCR reads via MiXCR and lists one record per CDR3 protein. This sample has some 490,000 distinct CDR3 sequences, with roughly an eighth found just once. The receptor was isolated from a human donor who donated a stem cell graft to a child with combined immunodeficiency. This chain joins TRBV30 and TRBJ1-1; a weak D match, TRBD1 (5 bases). The starting material was PBMCs from the stem cell graft donor, obtained from the stem cell graft. Written as DNA, the CDR3 is TGTGCCTCGCTCCCCTGGGGCTCTTTGAACACTGAAGCTTTCTTT. Translation: CASLPWGSLNTEAFF.